The 22 T cell receptor beta chains presented below share a single source sample, sequenced in a study of T cells in Graves' hyperthyroidism and ophthalmopathy. The CDR3 regions of TCR beta were amplified from RNA transcripts. Primed by the HTBI set, a first-round RT-PCR was run on the TCR CDR3. MiXCR, applied by TCRdb to the multiplex PCR reads, yields one record per CDR3 protein. The table records under 350,000 distinct CDR3 sequences, about 21% of them present only once. The sequenced material came from blood. Receptors originate from a woman in her fifties or sixties with Graves' hyperthyroidism.

This clonotype has a count of ten or more. J is TRBJ2-5 and V is TRBV7-3; 9 bases agree with TRBD2. V was clipped by 5 bases and J by 3 bases; unmatched bases: 16. The CDR3 consists of 18 residues. Germline-derived CDR1 and CDR2 are SGHTA and FQGTGA. The CDR3 sequence: CASSRPPVSGRSEETQYF. Written as DNA, the CDR3 is TGTGCCAGCAGCCGACCCCCGGTTAGCGGGAGAAGCGAAGAGACCCAGTACTTC.

At least ten counts were recorded for this clonotype. V usage is TRBV4-1 and J usage is TRBJ1-2; D not resolved. V lost 4 bases, J lost 4 bases, and 4 bases lay in between. The CDR3 loop spans 11 amino acids. Germline assignment: CDR1 MGHRA and CDR2 YSYEKL. The CDR3 region has the DNA TGCGCCAGCAGCCCTTTCTATGGCTACACCTTC. This sequence encodes CASSPFYGYTF.

To note about this clonotype: Possible read error: a much larger clone is one base away. V is TRBV6-2 or TRBV6-3 and J is TRBJ1-1; the match to TRBD1 covers 10 bases. Germline CDR1 reads MNHEY; CDR2 reads SVGEGT. The CDR3 covers 15 residues. CDR3 in amino acids: CASRGTGALNNEAFF. In nucleotides, the CDR3 is TGTGCCAGCAGAGGGACAGGGGCTCTGAACAATGAAGCTTTCTTT.

This clonotype turned up a few times. The genes are TRBV20-1 and TRBJ1-1; possibly TRBD1 for D (5 bases). From germline, CDR1 is DFQATT and CDR2 SNEGSKA (reference sequence). The CDR3 contains 12 residues. V was cut by 8 bases and J by 1 base, with 11 bases left in between. Here the CDR3 reads CSLGRKNTEAFF. The CDR3 nucleotides read TGCAGTCTGGGACGGAAGAACACTGAAGCTTTCTTT.

The CDR3 DNA reads TGTGCCAGCTCACCACCGTATGCAGCCAACACTGAAGCTTTCTTT. The encoded protein is CASSPPYAANTEAFF. V is TRBV27 and J is TRBJ1-1, with D hard to call. The CDR3 is 15 amino acids. Germline V gene lookup returns CDR1 MNHEY and CDR2 SMNVEV (reference sequence). Trimming pared 8 bases from V and 2 bases from J, leaving 18 bases between.

In its sample, this clonotype was seen many times. This chain links TRBV30 with TRBJ1-1; no clear D. Germline V CDR1 and CDR2: GTSNPN, SVGIG (reference sequence). This CDR3 has 13 residues. The germline V and J ends were trimmed by 2 bases and 1 base, with 8 bases remaining between them. DNA of the CDR3: TGTGCCTGGAGTAAGGGTCAGAACACTGAAGCTTTCTTT. Translated: CAWSKGQNTEAFF.

J is TRBJ1-2 and V is TRBV5-1, with D tentatively TRBD1 (5 bases). V lost 2 bases, J lost 7 bases, and 12 bases lay in between. The CDR3 spans 13 residues. Per germline, CDR1 SGHRS and CDR2 YFSETQ. DNA of the CDR3: TGCGCCAGCAGCTTCCAGGGATCCATTGGCTACACCTTC. Translating gives CASSFQGSIGYTF. The full variable domain, in which reference TRBV5-1 and TRBJ1-2 provide the parts outside the CDR3, is KAGVTQTPRYLIKTRGQQVTLSCSPISGHRSVSWYQQTPGQGLQFLFEYFSETQRNKGNFPGRFSGRQFSNSRSEMNVSTLELGDSALYLCASSFQGSIGYTFGSGTRLTVV.

The table lists this clonotype with a count of one. This chain uses TRBV5-6 with TRBJ2-7; TRBD2 might be the D (5 bases). Germline assignment: CDR1 SGHDT and CDR2 YYEEEE. V dropped 5 bases and J dropped 0 bases, with 15 bases sitting between them. CDR3 size: 15 residues. In nucleotides, the CDR3 is TGTGCCAGCAGACCCGGACCAACTAGCTCCTACGAGCAGTACTTC. Translation gives CASRPGPTSSYEQYF.

This clonotype has at least ten counts. The chain joins TRBV6-2 or TRBV6-3 to TRBJ2-7; the D gene is possibly TRBD1 (6 bases). This CDR3 is 13 amino acids long. CDR1 is MNHEY and CDR2 is SVGEGT in the germline V gene. The V gene lost 6 bases and the J gene lost 3 bases, with 12 bases spanning the gap. The CDR3 loop is CASSGTSRYEQYF. The CDR3, as DNA: TGTGCCAGCAGCGGGACATCTCGCTACGAGCAGTACTTC.

This clonotype was recorded many times. This sequence joins TRBV7-3 and TRBJ2-3; 9 bases agree with TRBD2. The ends lost 5 bases at V and 5 bases at J; junction bases unmatched: 8. Per germline, CDR1 SGHTA and CDR2 FQGTGA. The CDR3 has 15 amino acids. The CDR3 DNA is TGTGCCAGCAGCCCCGCGCGGGGGGGCCGAGATACGCAGTATTTT. Translating gives CASSPARGGRDTQYF.

This clonotype was observed a handful of times. The chain links TRBV20-1 to TRBJ1-1; D remains unclear. The length of the CDR3 is 10 residues. Germline V gene lookup returns CDR1 DFQATT and CDR2 SNEGSKA (reference sequence). Trimming left V 1 base short and J 9 bases short, with 6 bases between. CDR3 nucleotide sequence: TGCAGTGCTAGAGCGCTGAAAGCTTTCTTT. Translation: CSARALKAFF.

The rearrangement joins TRBV4-1 to TRBJ2-7, with 8 bases matching TRBD1. Per germline, CDR1 MGHRA and CDR2 YSYEKL. V was pared by 0 bases and J by 4 bases, with 5 bases of the junction left unmatched. The CDR3 loop spans 15 amino acids. CDR3: CASSQEQGVEYEQYF. CDR3 in DNA: TGCGCCAGCAGCCAAGAACAGGGGGTGGAATACGAGCAGTACTTC.

This clonotype was seen more than once but under ten times. The V and J genes are TRBV15 and TRBJ2-3, with TRBD1 matching 7 bases. J was trimmed by 5 bases and V by 0 bases; bases with no gene match: 5. Germline CDR1 LNHNV, CDR2 YYDKDF (reference sequence). The CDR3 extends over 15 amino acids. The CDR3 loop is CATSREGGVLDTQYF. The CDR3 nucleotides are TGTGCCACCAGCAGAGAAGGGGGCGTTTTAGATACGCAGTATTTT. Full variable domain (missing parts from reference TRBV15 and TRBJ2-3): DAMVIQNPRYQVTQFGKPVTLSCSQTLNHNVMYWYQQKSSQAPKLLFHYYDKDFNNEADTPDNFQSRRPNTSFCFLDIRSPGLGDTAMYLCATSREGGVLDTQYFGPGTRLTVL.

This clonotype was counted many times. The V and J genes are TRBV5-8 and TRBJ2-5; the D is unclear. Germline CDR1 reads SGHTS; CDR2 reads YDEGEE. The V end lost 2 bases, the J end lost 1 base, and 6 bases lay between the germline ends. The CDR3 extends over 13 amino acids. The DNA for the CDR3 is TGTGCCAGCAGCTTTTGGGGCCAAGAGACCCAGTACTTC. This translates into CASSFWGQETQYF.

Concerning this clonotype itself: This may be a read error: a much more frequent sequence differs by one nucleotide. V is TRBV5-5 and J is TRBJ2-3, with 7 positions matching TRBD1. The CDR3 totals 14 residues. With 4 bases clipped from V and 6 bases from J, the junction kept 8 bases outside the gene matches. CDR1 and CDR2 from the germline V gene are SGHKS and YYEKEE (reference sequence). The CDR3, as DNA: TGTGCCAGCAGCAACCAGGCCAGGGGGGATACGCAGTATTTT. It encodes CASSNQARGDTQYF.

In its sample, this clonotype was seen many times. This chain links TRBV20-1 with TRBJ1-2; a possible D gene is TRBD1 (6 bases). CDR1 and CDR2 from the germline V gene are DFQATT and SNEGSKA (reference sequence). Deletions cut 6 bases from V and 4 bases from J, with 15 bases between. This CDR3 has 13 residues. This CDR3 is CSAPTTGSYGYTF. The CDR3 nucleotides are TGCAGTGCACCTACTACAGGGAGCTATGGCTACACCTTC.

In regard to this clonotype: One end of the junction does not line up with germline, which may come from a read error. The chain joins TRBV10-1 to TRBJ2-7, with TRBD1 matching over 7 bases. Germline V gives CDR1 WNHNN, CDR2 SYGVQD (reference sequence). CDR3 length: 15 amino acids. The CDR3 here is CASSDSGTVIYERYF. CDR3 in DNA: TGCGCCAGCAGTGACTCCGGGACAGTTATCTACGAGCGGTACTTC.

The V and J genes are TRBV11-2 and TRBJ1-5; a weak D match, TRBD1 (6 bases). V dropped 3 bases and J dropped 3 bases, with 9 bases sitting between them. The CDR3 consists of 14 residues. Germline-derived CDR1 and CDR2 are SGHAT and FQNNGV. CDR3 nucleotides: TGTGCCAGCAGCTTGAACAGGGTCAATCAGCCCCAGCATTTT. This translates into CASSLNRVNQPQHF.

This clonotype was picked up one time. This chain links TRBV27 with TRBJ2-1, with TRBD2 matching over 12 bases. Germline CDR1 is MNHEY and CDR2 is SMNVEV (reference sequence). CDR3 length: 21 residues. V shed 6 bases, J shed 0 bases, and the junction held 18 bases outside the gene matches. The CDR3 sequence is CASSSPGLAGQGGLSYNEQFF. In DNA, the CDR3 is TGTGCCAGCAGCTCCCCGGGACTAGCGGGCCAAGGGGGGCTCTCCTACAATGAGCAGTTCTTC.

This clonotype was picked up a small number of times. The chain joins TRBV4-1 to TRBJ1-2; the match to TRBD1 covers 7 bases. This CDR3 has 15 residues. Germline V gene sequence: CDR1 MGHRA, CDR2 YSYEKL. After removal of 2 bases from V and 5 bases from J, the junction contained 8 bases not matched to a gene. The CDR3 DNA reads TGCGCCAGCAGCCAAACAGGGGAGGCTGGTTATGGCTACACCTTC. Translating gives CASSQTGEAGYGYTF.

This clonotype was recorded at least ten times. This rearrangement joins TRBV5-1 to TRBJ2-1; no definite D call. V lost 1 base to trimming and J lost 9 bases, with 11 bases between them. The length of the CDR3 is 13 residues. From germline, CDR1 is SGHRS and CDR2 YFSETQ. CDR3 protein: CASSLISSAEQFF. The CDR3 nucleotides are TGCGCCAGCAGCTTGATTTCCTCTGCTGAGCAGTTCTTC. The full variable domain, its missing parts supplied by reference TRBV5-1 and TRBJ2-1, is KAGVTQTPRYLIKTRGQQVTLSCSPISGHRSVSWYQQTPGQGLQFLFEYFSETQRNKGNFPGRFSGRQFSNSRSEMNVSTLELGDSALYLCASSLISSAEQFFGPGTRLTVL.

This clonotype was counted at least ten times. The chain recombines TRBV6-1 with TRBJ1-2; unclear D gene. V lost 5 bases and J 3 bases, leaving 10 bases between the germline ends. The CDR3 is 13 amino acids. Germline CDR1 reads MNHNS; CDR2 reads SASEGT. The CDR3 DNA follows: TGTGCCAGCAGTCTGAGACAAGACTATGGCTACACCTTC. This sequence encodes CASSLRQDYGYTF.